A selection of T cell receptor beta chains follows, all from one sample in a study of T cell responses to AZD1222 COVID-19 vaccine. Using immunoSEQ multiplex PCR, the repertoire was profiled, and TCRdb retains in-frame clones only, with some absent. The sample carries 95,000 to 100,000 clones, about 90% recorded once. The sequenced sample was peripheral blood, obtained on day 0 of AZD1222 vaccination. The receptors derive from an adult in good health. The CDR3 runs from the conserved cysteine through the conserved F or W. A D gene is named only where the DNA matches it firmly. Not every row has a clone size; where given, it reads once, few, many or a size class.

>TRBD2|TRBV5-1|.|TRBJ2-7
CASSLDLAGASYEQYF
TGCGCCAGCAGCTTAGACCTAGCGGGAGCCTCCTACGAGCAGTACTTC
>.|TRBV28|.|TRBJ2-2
CASSDMGRANTGELFF
TGTGCCAGCAGTGATATGGGACGCGCGAACACCGGGGAGCTGTTTTTT
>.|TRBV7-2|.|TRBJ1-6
CASSPDSYPPLHF
TGTGCCAGCAGCCCGGACAGTTATCCACCCCTCCACTTT
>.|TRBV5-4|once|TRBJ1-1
CASSRAENTEAFF
TGTGCCAGCAGCAGGGCAGAGAACACTGAAGCTTTCTTT
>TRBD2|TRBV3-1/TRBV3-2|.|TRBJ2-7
CASSRSGMYSYEQYF
TGTGCCAGCAGTCGAAGCGGGATGTACTCCTACGAGCAGTACTTC
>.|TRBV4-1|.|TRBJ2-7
CASSQGRTNFGGEQYF
TGCGCCAGCAGCCAAGGACGGACCAACTTCGGTGGCGAGCAGTACTTC
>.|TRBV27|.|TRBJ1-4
CASSLSGAYEKLFF
TGTGCCAGCAGTTTATCGGGGGCCTACGAAAAACTGTTTTTT
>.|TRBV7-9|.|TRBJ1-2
CASSPLTLNYGYTF
TGTGCCAGCAGCCCCCTTACACTAAACTATGGCTACACCTTC
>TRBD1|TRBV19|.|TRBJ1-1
CASSVRGRLDTEAFF
TGTGCCAGTAGTGTCAGGGGGCGCTTGGACACTGAAGCTTTCTTT
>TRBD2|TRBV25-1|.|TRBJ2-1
CASSEYIRLAGVSEQFF
TGTGCCAGCAGTGAATATATTCGGCTAGCGGGAGTGAGTGAGCAGTTCTTC
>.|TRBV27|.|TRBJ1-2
CASSPTSGRLYGYTF
TGTGCCAGCAGTCCAACATCAGGAAGACTCTATGGCTACACCTTC
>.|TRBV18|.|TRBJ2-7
CASSPPGLYEQYF
TGTGCCAGCTCACCACCCGGCCTTTACGAGCAGTACTTC
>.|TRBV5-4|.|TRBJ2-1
CASSPRGERGNEQFF
TGTGCCAGCAGCCCGAGGGGGGAGAGGGGCAATGAGCAGTTCTTC
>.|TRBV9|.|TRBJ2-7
CASSVSEAALYEQYF
TGTGCCAGCAGCGTATCCGAGGCAGCCTTGTACGAGCAGTACTTC
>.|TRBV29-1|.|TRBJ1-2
CSVEKSGPDVYYGYTF
TGCAGCGTTGAGAAGTCTGGCCCGGACGTCTACTATGGCTACACCTTC
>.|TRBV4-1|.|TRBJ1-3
CASSQGQVGLDTIYF
TGCGCCAGCAGCCAAGGACAGGTTGGATTAGACACCATATATTTT
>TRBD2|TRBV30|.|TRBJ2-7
CAWSRGGGGVEQYF
TGTGCCTGGAGTCGGGGGGGAGGAGGGGTAGAGCAGTACTTC
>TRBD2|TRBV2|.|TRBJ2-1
CASRQLAGRNEQFF
TGTGCCAGCAGGCAGCTAGCGGGAAGGAATGAGCAGTTCTTC
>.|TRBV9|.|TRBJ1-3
CASSRGEGSGNTIYF
TGTGCCAGCAGCCGGGGAGAGGGCTCTGGAAACACCATATATTTT
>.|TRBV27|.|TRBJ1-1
CASSFWGPGTEAFF
TGTGCCAGCAGTTTTTGGGGGCCAGGCACTGAAGCTTTCTTT
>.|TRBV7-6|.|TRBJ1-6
CASSLGTLDNSPLHF
TGTGCCAGCAGCTTAGGGACCTTGGACAATTCACCCCTCCACTTT
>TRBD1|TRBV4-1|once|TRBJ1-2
CASSPGQGTANYGYTF
TGCGCCAGCAGCCCCGGACAGGGGACGGCTAACTATGGCTACACCTTC
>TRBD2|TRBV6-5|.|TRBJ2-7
CASSYSPGGRFYEQYF
TGTGCCAGCAGTTACTCGCCGGGCGGGAGGTTCTACGAGCAGTACTTC
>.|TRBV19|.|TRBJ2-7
CASSIREGDYEQYF
TGTGCCAGTAGTATCAGAGAGGGGGACTACGAGCAGTACTTC
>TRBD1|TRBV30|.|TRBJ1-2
CAWGTGVYGYTF
TGTGCCTGGGGGACAGGGGTCTATGGCTACACCTTC
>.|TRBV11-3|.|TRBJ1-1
CASSLEVNTEAFF
TGTGCCAGCAGCTTAGAGGTGAACACTGAAGCTTTCTTT
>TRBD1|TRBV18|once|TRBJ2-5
CASSPRTGEGETQYF
TGTGCCAGCTCACCACGGACAGGGGAGGGAGAGACCCAGTACTTC
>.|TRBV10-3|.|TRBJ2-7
CAISEVPNEQYF
TGTGCCATCAGTGAAGTCCCCAACGAGCAGTACTTC
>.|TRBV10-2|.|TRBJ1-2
CATRNPGTYGYTF
TGCGCCACCAGGAACCCGGGAACCTATGGCTACACCTTC
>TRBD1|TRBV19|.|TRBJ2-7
CASRGQVSSYEQYF
TGTGCCAGTAGGGGACAGGTCTCCTCCTACGAGCAGTACTTC
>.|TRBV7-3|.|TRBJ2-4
CASSLTAGSDIQYF
TGTGCCAGCAGCTTAACGGCGGGATCCGACATTCAGTACTTC
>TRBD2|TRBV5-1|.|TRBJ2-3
CASTRGLAEGSDTQYF
TGCGCCAGCACTAGGGGACTAGCGGAGGGGTCAGATACGCAGTATTTT
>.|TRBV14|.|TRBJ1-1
CASSQRPVATEAFF
TGTGCCAGCAGCCAGCGTCCAGTGGCCACTGAAGCTTTCTTT